This T cell receptor (beta chain) was sequenced during a study of T cell clonality in common variable immunodeficiency. There are 17 residues in the CDR3. Germline loops: CDR1 DFQATT, CDR2 SNEGSKA (reference sequence). Losses at the gene ends were 5 bases for V and 4 bases for J; bases not matched to a gene: 16. The repertoire was sequenced with immunoSEQ multiplex PCR; TCRdb's copy has only in-frame clones and lacks some. The sample offers 50,000 to 60,000 clones and no singletons, the top ten holding about 1.8%. This clone came up many times. The CDR3 extends 3 residues past the end of the read, so its final part is completed from the germline J gene.

V gene TRBV20-1 combines with J gene TRBJ2-2, with 7 bases that match TRBD1. This receptor was taken from a person aged 18 to 75 in good health. Sequenced material: peripheral blood mononuclear cells. The CDR3 protein is CSAPRRWRQGGTGELFF. CDR3 bases read: TGCAGTGCTCCAAGACGGTGGAGACAGGGCGGCACCGGGGAG.